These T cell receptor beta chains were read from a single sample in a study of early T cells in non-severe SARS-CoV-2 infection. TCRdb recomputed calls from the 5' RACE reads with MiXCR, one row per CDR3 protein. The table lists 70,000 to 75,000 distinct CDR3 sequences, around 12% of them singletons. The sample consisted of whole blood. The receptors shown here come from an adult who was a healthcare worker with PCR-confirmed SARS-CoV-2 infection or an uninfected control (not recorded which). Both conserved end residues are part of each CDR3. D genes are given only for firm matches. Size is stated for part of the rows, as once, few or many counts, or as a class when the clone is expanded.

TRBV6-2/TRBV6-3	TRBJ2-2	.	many	TGTGCCAGCACCCTGGTTTGGGGCGCCGGGGAGCTGTTTTTT	CASTLVWGAGELFF
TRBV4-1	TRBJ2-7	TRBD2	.	TGCGCCAGCAGCCAGGGACTAGCGGGTGATGAGCAGTACTTC	CASSQGLAGDEQYF
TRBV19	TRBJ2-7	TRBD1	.	TGTGCCAGTAGTACCTCCTCCGGGACAGGGAGTAGCTTCGAGCAGTACTTC	CASSTSSGTGSSFEQYF
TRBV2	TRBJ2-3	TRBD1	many	TGTGCCAGCAGACTCCGACAGGGAAATACGCAGTATTTT	CASRLRQGNTQYF
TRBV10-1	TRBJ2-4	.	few	TGCGCCAGCAGTGAAGACCCCGCAGGAACCATTCAGTACTTC	CASSEDPAGTIQYF
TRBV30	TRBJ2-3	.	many	TGTGCCTGGAGTGGGAGGCAGGGGAGCACAGATACGCAGTATTTT	CAWSGRQGSTDTQYF
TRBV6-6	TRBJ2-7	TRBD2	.	TGTGCCAGCAGCCCGCTAACGGGACTAGGGCACGAGCAGTACTTC	CASSPLTGLGHEQYF
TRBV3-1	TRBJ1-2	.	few	TGTGCCAGCAGCCAGAGTGGCGGTGGGTCTGGCTACACCTTC	CASSQSGGGSGYTF
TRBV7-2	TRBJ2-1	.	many	TGTGCCAGCAGGACGGAGCTAGTGGGAAATGAGCAGTTCTTC	CASRTELVGNEQFF
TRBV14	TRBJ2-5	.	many	TGTGCCAGCAGCCAAGAATCTCTAGTTAATACCCAAGAGACCCAGTACTTC	CASSQESLVNTQETQYF
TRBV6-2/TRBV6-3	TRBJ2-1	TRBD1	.	TGTGCCAGCAGTTACGGACAGGAGTACAATGAGCAGTTCTTC	CASSYGQEYNEQFF
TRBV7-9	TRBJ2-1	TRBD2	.	TGTGCCAGCAGCAGGGGACTAGCGGGGGGGCCAGAAGAGCAGTTCTTC	CASSRGLAGGPEEQFF
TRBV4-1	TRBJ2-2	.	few	TGCGCCAGCAGCCAAGTTACCACGACAATAAGGACCGGGGAGCTGTTTTTT	CASSQVTTTIRTGELFF
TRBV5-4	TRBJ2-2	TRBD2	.	TGTGCCAGCAGCCCATGGCGGGAGTCGGCGAACACCGGGGAGCTGTTTTTT	CASSPWRESANTGELFF
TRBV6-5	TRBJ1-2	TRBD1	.	TGTGCCAGCAGTTACACAGGGGGGTATGGCTACACCTTC	CASSYTGGYGYTF